The clone carrying this T cell receptor (beta chain) has more than one count but fewer than ten. What it binds is unknown. The sequenced template was cDNA made from the entire isolated RNA. Here immunoSEQ multiplex PCR was the method, and the copy in TCRdb shows in-frame clones only, minus some. This sample carries nearly 350,000 clones, 8% of them seen once, and the ten largest clones take 0.44%. Per germline, CDR1 MNHNY and CDR2 SVGAGI (reference sequence). The CDR3 loop spans 13 amino acids. Trimming took 10 bases from V and 2 from J, leaving 14 bases between them. These data come from a study of beta chain features in type 1 diabetes. On the study more broadly: Patient and healthy donor groups were alike in age, gender and cell yields.

Notes on the study in general: Shorter TCRB CDR3s, moderately but significantly so, were found in Type 1 diabetes patients in all four CD4+ subsets. Comparison showed that naive, central memory and Treg TCRB repertoires appeared more similar among patients than among healthy donors.

The source of this sequence is a woman younger than 35 in good health. Sequenced material: central memory CD4+ T cells from blood. V is TRBV6-6 and J is TRBJ1-1; possible D gene TRBD1, 6 bases. The DNA for the CDR3 is TGTGCCACTCAGCAACAGGGTAACACTGAAGCTTTCTTT. It translates to CATQQQGNTEAFF.